This note documents a single TCR beta chain sequence. The data originate from a study of T cell responses to AZD1222 COVID-19 vaccine. Data came from immunoSEQ multiplex PCR; TCRdb stores just in-frame clones and leaves some out. In the table there are approximately 150,000 clones, nearly 95% of which are singletons. The receptor was isolated from an adult in good health. Sequences were derived from peripheral blood, sampled on day 0 of AZD1222 vaccination.

CDR3 sequence: CASSQVGGDFAEAFF. The CDR3, as DNA: TGTGCCAGCAGCCAAGTGGGAGGGGATTTTGCTGAAGCTTTCTTT. The chain has TRBV4-2 and TRBJ1-1; maybe TRBD1 (5 bases). The CDR3 covers 15 residues. Looked up from germline, CDR1 is LGHNA and CDR2 is YNFKEQ. With 1 base removed from V and 6 bases from J, the gap between germline ends came to 15 bases.